This TCR beta chain was recovered during a study of T cell repertoires in cytomegalovirus infection. TCRdb independently ran MiXCR on the reads; one entry per CDR3 protein. This table has around 450,000 distinct CDR3 sequences, approximately 33% appearing once. The CDR3 runs 15 residues. V was clipped by 7 bases and J by 3 bases, with 18 bases between them. Germline V gives CDR1 MNHEY, CDR2 SVGEGT. This clonotype was detected only a few times. The chain joins TRBV6-2 or TRBV6-3 to TRBJ1-1; no definite D call. The receptor comes from a human donor in good health (CMV status not recorded). Some clones in this sample may be carry-over from other donors' samples. Sequenced sample: PBMCs. CDR3 bases: TGTGCCAGCACCCCGCGCGGGGTGAGGGACACTGAAGCTTTCTTT. It translates to CASTPRGVRDTEAFF.